The 9 T cell receptor beta chains below come from one sample, sequenced in a study of shared clonotypes between healthy human individuals (dated by TCRdb to the early 2020s). CD8 naive samples were CD45RO-negative cells positively selected for CCR7, giving a CD45RA+CCR7+ population that excluded TemRA cells. The library was made by the immunoSEQ multiplex PCR assay. TCRdb carries this immuneACCESS record with in-frame sequences only. Its versions omit some clonotypes, under half of them owing to an unresolved V gene in the studies checked, with the rest unexplained. The sample records about 2 million clones, roughly 95% of which are singletons. Jointly, the top ten make up more than 0.9% of the sample. Sequenced input: naive CD8+ T cells sorted from blood. Interpreted using the paper, the cell subset or site label stands for: CD45RA+CCR7+. Receptor source: a man between 18 and 35 years old in good health.

The chain employs TRBV4-1 and TRBJ2-1; D remains unclear. V gave up 0 bases and J gave up 6 bases, with 9 bases separating them. Germline V gives CDR1 MGHRA, CDR2 YSYEKL. The CDR3 loop spans 14 amino acids. DNA for the CDR3: TGCGCCAGCAGCCAAGATGGCAGACCCAATGAGCAGTTCTTC. Translation: CASSQDGRPNEQFF.

The chain uses TRBV7-9 and TRBJ2-5; 10 bases line up with TRBD2. Germline V gene data show CDR1 as SEHNR and CDR2 as FQNEAQ (reference sequence). The CDR3 sequence is 14 residues long. J was trimmed by 3 bases and V by 6 bases; bases with no gene match: 4. This chain's CDR3 is CASSATSGKETQYF. For the CDR3, the DNA is TGTGCCAGCAGTGCTACTAGCGGGAAAGAGACCCAGTACTTC.

The gene calls are TRBV29-1 and TRBJ1-2; the D is unclear. Germline values: CDR1 SQVTM, CDR2 ANQGSEA. The CDR3 is made up of 14 amino acids. Trimming took off 6 bases at V and 1 base at J, with 15 bases between the two ends. CDR3 amino acids: CSVAPPGFNYGYTF. The CDR3 nucleotides are TGCAGCGTAGCCCCCCCGGGGTTTAACTATGGCTACACCTTC.

The CDR3 here is CASSLESGQLYNEQFF. For the CDR3, the DNA is TGTGCCAGCTCACTCGAATCGGGACAGCTATACAATGAGCAGTTCTTC. This chain connects TRBV27 to TRBJ2-1; TRBD1 agrees at 7 bases. Germline V gene sequence: CDR1 MNHEY, CDR2 SMNVEV (reference sequence). This CDR3 comprises 16 residues. With 8 bases clipped from V and 4 bases from J, the junction kept 14 bases outside the gene matches.

The chain uses TRBV11-2 and TRBJ2-7; 9 bases fit TRBD1. The CDR3 totals 15 residues. V was clipped by 2 bases and J by 3 bases; unmatched bases: 5. Germline V CDR1 and CDR2: SGHAT, FQNNGV. CDR3 coding DNA: TGTGCCAGCAGCTTATCCCAGGACAGGGGCTACGAGCAGTACTTC. Its translation is CASSLSQDRGYEQYF.

Only a few counts were recorded for this clone. The sample contains more than one DNA sequence encoding this CDR3. The chain has TRBV19 and TRBJ2-5; no clear D gene. Trimming stripped 0 bases from V and 3 bases from J, with 5 bases between. Per the germline V gene, CDR1 is LNHDA and CDR2 is SQIVND (reference sequence). This CDR3 contains 13 residues. The CDR3 region is CASSIDLEETQYF. The CDR3 DNA follows: TGTGCCAGTAGTATAGATCTAGAAGAGACCCAGTACTTC.

This sequence joins TRBV5-4 and TRBJ1-1; D is perhaps TRBD1 (5 bases). Trimming removed 1 base from V and 2 bases from J, with 15 bases in between. From germline, CDR1 is SGHNT and CDR2 YYREEE (reference sequence). This CDR3 spans 16 amino acids. The chain's CDR3 is CASSLPGNGINTEAFF. The CDR3 DNA reads as TGTGCCAGCAGCTTGCCAGGGAACGGCATTAACACTGAAGCTTTCTTT. Together with reference TRBV5-4 and TRBJ1-1, the CDR3 gives the full variable domain: ETGVTQSPTHLIKTRGQQVTLRCSSQSGHNTVSWYQQALGQGPQFIFQYYREEENGRGNFPPRFSGLQFPNYSSELNVNALELDDSALYLCASSLPGNGINTEAFFGQGTRLTVV.

CDR3 sequence (DNA): TGTGCCAGCAGTTACTCAGTGAACACTGAAGCTTTCTTT. It yields the protein CASSYSVNTEAFF. This chain joins TRBV6-6 and TRBJ1-1; D unresolved. The V and J ends lost 0 bases and 0 bases respectively, with 2 bases between them. Germline V gene lookup returns CDR1 MNHNY and CDR2 SVGAGI (reference sequence). The CDR3 totals 13 residues.

The CDR3 DNA reads as TGCAGCGGCGTAAACAATGAGCAGTTCTTC. Its protein is CSGVNNEQFF. The chain is built from TRBV29-1 and TRBJ2-1; D is unresolved. Trimming stripped 7 bases from V and 5 bases from J, with 6 bases between. This CDR3 is built from 10 residues. Germline values: CDR1 SQVTM, CDR2 ANQGSEA.